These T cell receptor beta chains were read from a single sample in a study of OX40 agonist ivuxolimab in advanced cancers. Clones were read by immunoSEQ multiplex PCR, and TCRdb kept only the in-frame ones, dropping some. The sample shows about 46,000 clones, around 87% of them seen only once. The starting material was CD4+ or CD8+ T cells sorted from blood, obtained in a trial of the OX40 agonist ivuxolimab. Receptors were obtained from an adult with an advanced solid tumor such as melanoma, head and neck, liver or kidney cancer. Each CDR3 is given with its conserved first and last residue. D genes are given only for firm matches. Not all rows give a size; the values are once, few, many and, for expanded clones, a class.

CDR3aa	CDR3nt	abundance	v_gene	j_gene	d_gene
CATSRSPGGGEKLFF	TGTGCCACCAGCAGATCGCCCGGGGGTGGTGAAAAACTGTTTTTT	once	TRBV15	TRBJ1-4	-
CASSRGGTEAFF	TGTGCCAGCAGCAGGGGCGGGACTGAAGCTTTCTTT	-	TRBV7-9	TRBJ1-1	-
CASSAGRGTSGSPNNEQFF	TGTGCCAGCAGCGCCGGGAGGGGGACTAGCGGGAGCCCTAACAATGAGCAGTTCTTC	-	TRBV9	TRBJ2-1	TRBD2
CASSQEPTGGYNSSLHF	TGCGCCAGCAGCCAGGAGCCGACAGGGGGATATAATTCATCCCTCCACTTT	-	TRBV4-3	TRBJ1-6	TRBD1
CATRGGSEQYF	TGTGCCACCAGGGGGGGGAGCGAGCAGTACTTC	few	TRBV15	TRBJ2-7	TRBD2
CASSFGQGNTEAFF	TGTGCCAGCAGCTTTGGACAGGGGAACACTGAAGCTTTCTTT	-	TRBV7-9	TRBJ1-1	TRBD1
CASSKGDRGQGWVKCEKLFF	TGTGCCAGCAGCAAAGGGGATCGAGGACAGGGGTGGGTGAAGTGTGAAAAACTGTTTTTT	-	TRBV21-1	TRBJ1-4	-
CASSDDRENTEAFF	TGTGCCAGCAGTGATGACAGGGAGAACACTGAAGCTTTCTTT	-	TRBV6-1	TRBJ1-1	TRBD1
CATRGGNTEAFF	TGTGCCACCAGAGGGGGGAACACTGAAGCTTTCTTT	-	TRBV15	TRBJ1-1	-
CASSLIGRTSTDTQYF	TGTGCCAGCAGTTTAATAGGGCGTACTAGCACAGATACGCAGTATTTT	-	TRBV28	TRBJ2-3	-
CASSIVGYSGANVLTF	TGTGCCAGTAGTATAGTAGGGTACTCTGGGGCCAACGTCCTGACTTTC	-	TRBV19	TRBJ2-6	-
CASIDLPGDERNTEAFF	TGTGCCAGTATCGACCTGCCGGGGGACGAAAGGAACACTGAAGCTTTCTTT	-	TRBV19	TRBJ1-1	-
CASSAASGGSTDTQYF	TGTGCCAGCAGCGCGGCTAGCGGGGGTTCGACAGATACGCAGTATTTT	-	TRBV9	TRBJ2-3	TRBD2
CASSLSLAALWFF	TGTGCCAGCAGCCTTTCACTAGCGGCGTTGTGGTTCTTC	medium-sized	TRBV7-2	TRBJ2-1	TRBD2
CASSSNRDRVGPPYEQYF	TGTGCCAGCAGCTCAAACCGGGACAGGGTGGGGCCCCCCTACGAGCAGTACTTC	-	TRBV13	TRBJ2-7	TRBD1